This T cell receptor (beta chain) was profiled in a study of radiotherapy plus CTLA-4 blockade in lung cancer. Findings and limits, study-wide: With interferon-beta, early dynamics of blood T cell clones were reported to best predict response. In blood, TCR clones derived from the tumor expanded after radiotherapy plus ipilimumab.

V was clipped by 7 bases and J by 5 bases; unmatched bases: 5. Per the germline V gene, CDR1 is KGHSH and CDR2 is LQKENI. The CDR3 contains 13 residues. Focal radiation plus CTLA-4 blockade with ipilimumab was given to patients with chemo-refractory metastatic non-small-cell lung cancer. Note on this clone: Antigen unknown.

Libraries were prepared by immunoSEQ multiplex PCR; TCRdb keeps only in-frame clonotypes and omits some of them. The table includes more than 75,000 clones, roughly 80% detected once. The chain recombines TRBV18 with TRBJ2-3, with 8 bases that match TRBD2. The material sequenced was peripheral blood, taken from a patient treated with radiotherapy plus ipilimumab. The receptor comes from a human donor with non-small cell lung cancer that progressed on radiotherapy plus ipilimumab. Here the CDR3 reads CASCVAGGDTQYF. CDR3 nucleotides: TGTGCCAGCTGCGTGGCGGGAGGAGATACGCAGTATTTT.